The present TCR beta chain was sequenced within a study of shared clonotypes between healthy human individuals. The study's findings and limits: Despite large depth, rarefaction showed incomplete sorted-subset sequencing. Non-shared clonotypes displayed generation probabilities falling below those of clonotypes present in all four donors.

In the case of this clone: Its antigen remains unknown.

Template for every sorted-subset replicate PCR totaled about 200 ng DNA, around 33,000 T cell genomes. Here immunoSEQ multiplex PCR was the method, and the copy in TCRdb shows in-frame clones only, minus some. This table has some 2.1 million clones, roughly 95% appearing once. Healthy HIV-negative adults without recent acute infections or vaccinations served as donors. The germline CDR1 and CDR2 sequences are MNHNS and SASEGT. The CDR3 runs to 13 residues. V dropped 4 bases and J dropped 6 bases, with 13 bases sitting between them. The chain carries TRBV6-1 and TRBJ2-7; unclear D gene. The sequenced material came from naive CD4+ T cells sorted from blood. The subset was: CD45RA+ positively selected. This receptor was identified in a man aged 18 to 29 in good health. The CDR3 loop is CASSVGFVVEQYF. Written as DNA, the CDR3 is TGTGCCAGCAGTGTTGGTTTTGTGGTCGAGCAGTACTTC.